Following are 25 T cell receptor beta chains from one sample sequenced in a study of T cells after yellow fever vaccination. TCRdb re-analysed the 5' RACE reads in MiXCR, keeping a single row per CDR3 protein. The sample includes hundreds of thousands of distinct CDR3 sequences, roughly 12% of them seen just once. The sample consisted of PBMCs, taken on the day of the yellow fever booster vaccination. The receptors were gathered from a man aged 25 to 45 who received the YFV17D yellow fever vaccine.

The chain employs TRBV7-9 and TRBJ2-7; D not certain. Germline V gene data show CDR1 as SEHNR and CDR2 as FQNEAQ (reference sequence). The CDR3 length is 13 residues. V gave up 5 bases and J gave up 7 bases, with 15 bases separating them. For the CDR3, the DNA is TGTGCCAGCAGCATCTCGTGGCGAGAAGAGCAGTACTTC. Translation gives CASSISWREEQYF.

This clonotype was picked up many times. The genes are TRBV20-1 and TRBJ2-3; D is possibly TRBD2 (6 bases). Germline CDR1 is DFQATT and CDR2 is SNEGSKA (reference sequence). V lost 3 bases to trimming and J lost 1 base, with 8 bases between them. The CDR3 sequence is 13 residues long. The CDR3 reads CSASSGGTDTQYF. CDR3 nucleotides: TGCAGTGCTAGTAGCGGAGGCACAGATACGCAGTATTTT.

This clonotype was counted only a few times. This chain uses TRBV28 with TRBJ2-7, with 11 bases fitting TRBD2. With 3 bases clipped from V and 1 base from J, the junction kept 8 bases outside the gene matches. The germline gives CDR1 MDHEN, CDR2 SYDVKM. The CDR3 runs to 17 residues. This chain's CDR3 is CASSFLTTSGASYEQYF. The DNA of the CDR3 is TGTGCCAGCAGTTTTTTGACGACTAGCGGGGCTTCCTACGAGCAGTACTTC. Full variable domain (remainder filled in from reference TRBV28 and TRBJ2-7): DVKVTQSSRYLVKRTGEKVFLECVQDMDHENMFWYRQDPGLGLRLIYFSYDVKMKEKGDIPEGYSVSREKKERFSLILESASTNQTSMYLCASSFLTTSGASYEQYFGPGTRLTVT.

Comments on this clonotype: Relative to the germline gene, one junction end is altered; a read error may explain this. The rearrangement links TRBV20-1 to TRBJ1-4; D remains unclear. CDR3 length: 14 amino acids. CDR1 and CDR2 (germline): DFQATT, SNEGSKA (reference sequence). CDR3 DNA: TGCTGTGCTAGAGGAAGACAAAAAAATGAAAAACTGTTTTTT. This translates into CCARGRQKNEKLFF.

The V call is TRBV7-2, the J call TRBJ2-5; D perhaps matches TRBD1 (5 bases). The V and J ends lost 5 bases and 2 bases respectively, with 12 bases between them. The CDR3 is made up of 14 amino acids. From germline, CDR1 is SGHTA and CDR2 FQGNSA. CDR3 residues: CASSARWTQETQYF. CDR3 bases: TGTGCCAGCAGCGCTAGATGGACACAAGAGACCCAGTACTTC.

This clonotype came up a few times. The chain couples TRBV7-6 to TRBJ1-5, with TRBD1 identical over 10 bases. Germline V CDR1 and CDR2: SGHVS, FNYEAQ. The junction had 4 bases not matched to a gene; V was cut back by 5 bases and J by 6 bases. The CDR3 covers 14 residues. The CDR3: CASSRQGAAQPQHF. CDR3 sequence (DNA): TGTGCCAGCAGCCGACAGGGGGCGGCTCAGCCCCAGCATTTT. Together with reference TRBV7-6 and TRBJ1-5, the CDR3 gives the full variable domain: GAGVSQSPRYKVTKRGQDVALRCDPISGHVSLYWYRQALGQGPEFLTYFNYEAQQDKSGLPNDRFSAERPEGSISTLTIQRTEQRDSAMYRCASSRQGAAQPQHFGDGTRLSIL.

This clonotype was recorded a few times. The V gene is TRBV27, the J gene TRBJ1-6, with D perhaps matching TRBD1 (5 bases). This CDR3 is 17 amino acids long. Trimming left V 3 bases short and J 4 bases short, with 16 bases between. Germline CDR1 and CDR2: MNHEY and SMNVEV (reference sequence). CDR3 sequence: CASSFGTGSVYNSPLHF. For the CDR3, the DNA is TGTGCCAGCAGTTTCGGTACAGGTTCCGTTTATAATTCACCCCTCCACTTT.

This clonotype was picked up a small number of times. V usage is TRBV5-5 and J usage is TRBJ1-4; D is uncertain. In germline, CDR1 is SGHKS, CDR2 YYEKEE (reference sequence). The CDR3 consists of 11 residues. Trimming removed 6 bases from V and 5 bases from J, with 5 bases in between. DNA for the CDR3: TGTGCCAGCATCACAAATGAAAAACTGTTTTTT. The encoded protein is CASITNEKLFF.

This clonotype was seen only a few times. The chain couples TRBV4-1 to TRBJ1-1; D perhaps matches TRBD1 (6 bases). Germline values: CDR1 MGHRA, CDR2 YSYEKL. CDR3 size: 17 residues. V was clipped by 0 bases and J by 0 bases, with 14 bases between them. The CDR3 reads CASSQDQAGALNTEAFF. The CDR3 coding sequence is TGCGCCAGCAGCCAAGATCAGGCGGGGGCGTTGAACACTGAAGCTTTCTTT.

The chain employs TRBV20-1 and TRBJ2-5, with 8 bases aligning to TRBD2. The V and J ends lost 6 bases and 5 bases, in that order; junction bases with no gene match: 17. The CDR3 consists of 16 residues. Per the germline V gene, CDR1 is DFQATT and CDR2 is SNEGSKA (reference sequence). This CDR3 reads CSATGTRIRGVETQYF. The CDR3 bases are TGCAGTGCGACCGGGACTAGAATCCGTGGGGTGGAGACCCAGTACTTC.

This clonotype was counted only a few times. The chain employs TRBV13 and TRBJ1-1, with D possibly matching TRBD1 (5 bases). This CDR3 has 14 amino acids. Germline V gene data show CDR1 as PRHDT and CDR2 as FYEKMQ (reference sequence). Trimming removed 0 bases from V and 10 bases from J, with 15 bases in between. CDR3 sequence: CASSLGLPRGTAFF. Here the CDR3 DNA reads TGTGCCAGCAGCTTAGGACTACCCCGGGGGACAGCTTTCTTT.

This chain's CDR3 is CASTGTFFGGQNTGELFF. Here the CDR3 DNA reads TGTGCCAGCACCGGTACTTTCTTCGGGGGGCAGAACACCGGGGAGCTGTTTTTT. The chain employs TRBV7-8 and TRBJ2-2; tentatively, D is TRBD2 (7 bases). The CDR3 loop spans 18 amino acids. Germline CDR1 SGHVS, CDR2 FQNEAQ. V lost 7 bases and J lost 1, with 22 bases in between.

This clonotype came up a few times. V is TRBV21-1 and J is TRBJ1-6; the table's D call, TRBD1, was not checked against the DNA. TRBV21-1 is described as a pseudogene. The CDR3 consists of 16 residues. The CDR3 DNA sequence: TGTGCCAGCAGGATCCCCGGCTGGGACCGGAATTCACCCCTCCACTTT. It is translated as CASRIPGWDRNSPLHF.

J is TRBJ2-3 and V is TRBV7-2; D possibly corresponds to TRBD1 (6 bases). This CDR3 has 13 amino acids. Germline assignment: CDR1 SGHTA and CDR2 FQGNSA. V shed 4 bases and J shed 4 bases, with 9 bases lying between them. The CDR3 DNA follows: TGTGCCAGCAGCTCTCACAGGGCAGATACGCAGTATTTT. It specifies CASSSHRADTQYF.

This clonotype was observed a few times. The rearrangement links TRBV7-2 to TRBJ1-6, with TRBD1 matching over 7 bases. The CDR3 has 15 amino acids. V shed 1 base and J 6 bases; nucleotides not matched to a gene: 3. Germline loops: CDR1 SGHTA, CDR2 FQGNSA. The CDR3 protein is CASSLGDSLNSPLHF. The CDR3 bases are TGTGCCAGCAGCTTAGGGGACAGCCTTAATTCACCCCTCCACTTT.

This clonotype was seen a few times. The chain joins TRBV6-5 to TRBJ2-5, with 7 positions matching TRBD1. This CDR3 comprises 12 residues. V lost 6 bases, J lost 4 bases, and 2 bases stayed unmatched. CDR1 MNHEY and CDR2 SVGAGI come from the germline V gene. The CDR3 protein is CASRGTVETQYF. Written as DNA, the CDR3 is TGTGCCAGCAGAGGGACAGTAGAGACCCAGTACTTC.

J is TRBJ2-5 and V is TRBV5-1; 10 bases are a match to TRBD2. The junction had 6 bases not matched to a gene; V was cut back by 5 bases and J by 2 bases. From germline, CDR1 is SGHRS and CDR2 YFSETQ. The CDR3 is 15 residues long. The DNA of the CDR3 is TGCGCCAGCAGGCAAGGGACTAGCGTACAAGAGACCCAGTACTTC. It translates to CASRQGTSVQETQYF.

This rearrangement joins TRBV27 to TRBJ2-2, with D perhaps matching TRBD2 (5 bases). Germline V lookup: CDR1 MNHEY, CDR2 SMNVEV (reference sequence). V was clipped by 5 bases and J by 4 bases, with 8 bases between them. The CDR3 contains 13 residues. The CDR3 spells CASSGGVTGELFF. The CDR3 region has the DNA TGTGCCAGCAGTGGAGGCGTCACCGGGGAGCTGTTTTTT.

CDR3 sequence: CASSKGQQYF. DNA of the CDR3: TGTGCCAGTTCGAAGGGACAGCAGTATTTT. V is TRBV28 and J is TRBJ2-3, with a weak D call TRBD1 (6 bases). Between the trimmed V and J ends, which lost 9 bases and 11 bases, there was a span of 12 bases. The CDR3 extends over 10 amino acids. Germline CDR1 reads MDHEN; CDR2 reads SYDVKM.

This clonotype was counted a few times. The chain carries TRBV12-3 or TRBV12-4 and TRBJ2-1; D possibly corresponds to TRBD1 (6 bases). V lost 4 bases and J 3 bases, leaving 10 bases between the germline ends. The CDR3 is made up of 14 amino acids. The DNA of the CDR3 is TGTGCCAGCAGTTATACAGGGTACTACAATGAGCAGTTCTTC. Residues: CASSYTGYYNEQFF.

This chain connects TRBV29-1 to TRBJ1-2; possibly TRBD1 for D (5 bases). This CDR3 contains 11 residues. Trimming removed 7 bases from V and 6 bases from J, with 12 bases in between. CDR1 is SQVTM, CDR2 ANQGSEA, per germline. CDR3 DNA sequence: TGCAGCGGCCGAGGGGCGAATGGCTACACCTTC. Translated, it gives CSGRGANGYTF.

This rearrangement joins TRBV2 to TRBJ2-5, with D tentatively TRBD1 (5 bases). Deletions cut 2 bases from V and 4 bases from J, with 11 bases between. The CDR3 has 14 residues. The germline V gene encodes CDR1 SNHLY and CDR2 FYNNEI. DNA for the CDR3: TGTGCCAGCAGTGAACAGGGTGGTGCAGAGACCCAGTACTTC. Encoded protein: CASSEQGGAETQYF.

This clonotype has a handful of counts. The J gene is TRBJ2-7, the V gene TRBV10-3, with 9 bases fitting TRBD2. CDR3 size: 13 residues. Looked up from germline, CDR1 is ENHRY and CDR2 is SYGVKD. The V segment lost 4 bases and the J segment 6 bases; nucleotides outside the gene matches: 4. The CDR3 DNA reads as TGTGCCATCAGTGTCCCAGCGGGAGGCGAGCAGTACTTC. It encodes CAISVPAGGEQYF.

This sequence joins TRBV19 and TRBJ2-2, with 7 bases that match TRBD1. The germline CDR1 and CDR2 sequences are LNHDA and SQIVND (reference sequence). This CDR3 has 15 amino acids. Trimming at V came to 3 bases and at J to 7 bases, leaving 8 bases not matched to a gene. CDR3 in DNA: TGTGCCAGTAGTATTACCCTACAGGGGCACGGGGAGCTGTTTTTT. Encoded protein: CASSITLQGHGELFF.

This chain uses TRBV20-1 with TRBJ2-7; 7 bases fit TRBD2. CDR3 length: 14 amino acids. CDR1 is DFQATT, CDR2 SNEGSKA, per germline (reference sequence). Trimming removed 6 bases from V and 8 bases from J; junction bases left unmatched: 16. The CDR3 spells CSAEGLGEVGKQYF. The DNA for the CDR3 is TGCAGTGCAGAAGGACTAGGGGAGGTTGGGAAGCAGTACTTC.